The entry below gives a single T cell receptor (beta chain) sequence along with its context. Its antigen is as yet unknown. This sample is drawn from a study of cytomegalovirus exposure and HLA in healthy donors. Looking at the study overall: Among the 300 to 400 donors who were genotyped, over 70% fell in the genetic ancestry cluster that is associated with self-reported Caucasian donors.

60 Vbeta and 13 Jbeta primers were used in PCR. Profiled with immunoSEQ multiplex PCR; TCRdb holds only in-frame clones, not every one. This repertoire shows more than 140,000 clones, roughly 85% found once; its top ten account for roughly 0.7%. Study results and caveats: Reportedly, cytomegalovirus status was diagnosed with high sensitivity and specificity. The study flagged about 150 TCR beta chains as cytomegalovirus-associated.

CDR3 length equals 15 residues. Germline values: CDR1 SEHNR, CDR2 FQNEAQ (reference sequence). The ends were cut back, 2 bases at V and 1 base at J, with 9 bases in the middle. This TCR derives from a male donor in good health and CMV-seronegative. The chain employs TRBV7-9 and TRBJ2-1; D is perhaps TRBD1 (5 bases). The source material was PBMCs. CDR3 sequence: CASSLPRDSYNEQFF. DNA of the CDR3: TGTGCCAGCAGCTTACCCAGGGATTCCTACAATGAGCAGTTCTTC. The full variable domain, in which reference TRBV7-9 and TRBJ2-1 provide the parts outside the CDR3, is DTGVSQNPRHKITKRGQNVTFRCDPISEHNRLYWYRQTLGQGPEFLTYFQNEAQLEKSRLLSDRFSAERPKGSFSTLEIQRTEQGDSAMYLCASSLPRDSYNEQFFGPGTRLTVL.